Each of the 10 T cell receptor beta chains below was sequenced from the same sample in a study of blood T cell repertoires in COVID-19. Some clones are missing from TCRdb's copy, which holds only in-frame ones; the method was immunoSEQ multiplex PCR. Seen here are 650,000 to 800,000 clones, about 87% observed once, and the top ten hold more than 0.25%. The sequencing sample was made of peripheral blood. The receptor set was obtained from a woman under 30 with acute or convalescent COVID-19.

The chain employs TRBV9 and TRBJ1-4; unclear D gene. CDR3 length: 11 residues. Per germline, CDR1 SGDLS and CDR2 YYNGEE. V was pared by 3 bases and J by 14 bases, with 11 bases between. As DNA, the CDR3 is TGTGCCAGCAGCGGAGGGAGATCGCTGTTTTTT. Residues: CASSGGRSLFF.

V is TRBV7-2 and J is TRBJ2-1; D is uncertain. The CDR3 spans 15 residues. Germline-derived CDR1 and CDR2 are SGHTA and FQGNSA. The V and J ends lost 3 bases and 0 bases respectively, with 9 bases between them. CDR3 nucleotide sequence: TGTGCCAGCAGCTTCCCCCTGAGCTCCTACAATGAGCAGTTCTTC. This sequence encodes CASSFPLSSYNEQFF.

The chain has TRBV27 and TRBJ2-2, with D unresolved. Looked up from germline, CDR1 is MNHEY and CDR2 is SMNVEV (reference sequence). Trimming pared 5 bases from V and 1 base from J, leaving 2 bases between. CDR3 length equals 12 residues. CDR3 nucleotides: TGTGCCAGCAGTCGGAACACCGGGGAGCTGTTTTTT. Encoded protein: CASSRNTGELFF.

This chain connects TRBV6-5 to TRBJ1-2, with D tentatively TRBD1 (5 bases). The CDR3 is made up of 15 amino acids. V lost 7 bases and J 5 bases, leaving 20 bases between the germline ends. CDR1 MNHEY and CDR2 SVGAGI come from the germline V gene. The CDR3 here is CASKEFRQLRYGYTF. The DNA for the CDR3 is TGTGCCAGCAAAGAGTTTAGACAGCTTCGGTATGGCTACACCTTC.

The rearrangement joins TRBV5-8 to TRBJ1-3; TRBD1 matches 7 bases. In germline, CDR1 is SGHTS, CDR2 YDEGEE. The CDR3 spans 15 residues. The V and J ends lost 5 bases and 4 bases, in that order; junction bases with no gene match: 9. CDR3 region: CASRYHLDRGNTIYF. CDR3 DNA sequence: TGTGCCAGCAGATACCACTTGGACAGGGGAAACACCATATATTTT. The full variable domain, completed using reference TRBV5-8 and TRBJ1-3, is EAGVTQSPTHLIKTRGQQATLRCSPISGHTSVYWYQQALGLGLQFLLWYDEGEERNRGNFPPRFSGRQFPNYSSELNVNALELEDSALYLCASRYHLDRGNTIYFGEGSWLTVV.

The chain couples TRBV19 to TRBJ2-1; a possible D gene is TRBD1 (6 bases). V lost 1 base and J lost 2, with 15 bases in between. The CDR3 consists of 17 residues. Germline V CDR1 and CDR2: LNHDA, SQIVND (reference sequence). The CDR3 loop reads CASSIGTGTRAYNEQFF. CDR3 bases: TGTGCCAGTAGTATAGGCACCGGGACAAGGGCCTACAATGAGCAGTTCTTC.

This chain connects TRBV7-2 to TRBJ2-7, with D unclear. CDR3 length equals 15 residues. Trimming shortened V by 1 base and J by 0 bases, and 10 bases separated the two germline ends. Germline V gene sequence: CDR1 SGHTA, CDR2 FQGNSA. CDR3 protein: CASSLVGSSSYEQYF. CDR3 DNA: TGTGCCAGCAGCTTAGTTGGTAGCAGCTCCTACGAGCAGTACTTC.

This clone occurred once. This CDR3 reads CASSPRTGSASGANVLTF. CDR3 in DNA: TGTGCCAGCAGCCCCCGGACAGGGTCAGCCTCTGGGGCCAACGTCCTGACTTTC. The V and J genes are TRBV7-8 and TRBJ2-6; 8 positions agree with TRBD1. This CDR3 contains 18 residues. The germline V gene has CDR1 SGHVS and CDR2 FQNEAQ. The J segment lost 0 bases and the V segment lost 5 bases, leaving 9 bases of the junction unmatched.

The chain is built from TRBV15 and TRBJ1-1; no clear D gene. The germline V gene has CDR1 LNHNV and CDR2 YYDKDF (reference sequence). V lost 4 bases and J 2 bases, leaving 5 bases between the germline ends. CDR3 length equals 12 residues. The DNA of the CDR3 is TGTGCCACCAGCATGGGCAACACTGAAGCTTTCTTT. This gives the protein CATSMGNTEAFF.

This chain uses TRBV7-3 with TRBJ1-1; a possible D gene is TRBD1 (6 bases). V was clipped by 5 bases and J by 1 base, with 14 bases between them. This CDR3 is built from 15 residues. From germline, CDR1 is SGHTA and CDR2 FQGTGA. The CDR3 DNA follows: TGTGCCAGCAGCCCTGACGGGGGGCCGAACACTGAAGCTTTCTTT. This encodes CASSPDGGPNTEAFF.